A selection of T cell receptor beta chains follows, all from one sample in a study of Graves' ophthalmopathy and Graves' hyperthyroidism. A single record per CDR3 protein comes from TCRdb applying MiXCR to the multiplex PCR reads. The sample lists 740,000 or so distinct CDR3 sequences, approximately 40% occurring once. The material sequenced was peripheral blood. The receptors were gathered from an adult man with Graves' ophthalmopathy. Each CDR3 is given with its conserved first and last residue. A D gene is named only where the DNA matches it firmly. Size is stated for part of the rows, as once, few or many counts, or as a class when the clone is expanded.

V	size	J	D	CDR3	DNA
TRBV12-3/TRBV12-4	once	TRBJ1-2	.	CASSLLTEGYSGYTF	TGTGCCAGCAGTTTATTGACAGAGGGTTATAGTGGCTACACCTTC
TRBV20-1	few	TRBJ1-1	TRBD1	CSAPNRDRQIQAFF	TGCAGTGCCCCAAACCGGGACAGGCAGATACAAGCTTTCTTT
TRBV25-1	.	TRBJ1-6	.	CASSPLHF	TGTGCCAGCTCCCCCCTCCACTTT
TRBV10-3	.	TRBJ1-2	.	CASSYGSSYGYTF	TGTGCCAGCAGTTACGGCAGCAGCTATGGCTACACCTTC
TRBV25-1	.	TRBJ2-7	TRBD2	CASYRLAGDYEQYF	TGTGCCAGTTACAGACTAGCGGGAGACTACGAGCAGTACTTC
TRBV5-6	few	TRBJ1-3	.	CASSSDSPGNTIYF	TGTGCCAGCAGCTCAGACAGCCCTGGAAACACCATATATTTT
TRBV25-1	.	TRBJ2-2	.	CASARWRAGELFF	TGTGCCAGCGCTCGATGGAGGGCCGGGGAGCTGTTTTTT
TRBV15	.	TRBJ2-5	TRBD2	CATSRASHSGRETQYF	TGTGCCACCAGCAGAGCATCGCATAGCGGGAGGGAGACCCAGTACTTC
TRBV12-3/TRBV12-4	.	TRBJ1-4	.	CASSDTGMGLGNEKLFF	TGTGCCAGCAGCGATACAGGGATGGGACTAGGTAATGAAAAACTGTTTTTT
TRBV19	many	TRBJ1-5	.	CASTVRGAIGQPQHF	TGTGCCAGTACCGTAAGGGGGGCCATAGGGCAGCCCCAGCATTTT
TRBV24-1	.	TRBJ2-5	.	CATSDRNGGQETQYF	TGTGCCACCAGTGACCGCAATGGGGGCCAAGAGACCCAGTACTTC
TRBV7-2	.	TRBJ2-5	.	CASSFDSGGETQYF	TGTGCCAGCAGCTTCGACAGTGGAGGAGAGACCCAGTACTTC
TRBV7-8	many	TRBJ1-5	TRBD1	CASSTRDRWDSNQPQHF	TGTGCCAGCAGCACCCGGGACAGGTGGGATAGCAATCAGCCCCAGCATTTT
TRBV7-6	many	TRBJ1-1	.	CASSLGQGQAEAFF	TGTGCCAGCAGCTTAGGCCAGGGACAAGCTGAAGCTTTCTTT
TRBV10-3	few	TRBJ1-1	.	CAIQRGFGDTEAFF	TGTGCCATTCAACGTGGTTTTGGGGACACTGAAGCTTTCTTT
TRBV10-3	many	TRBJ2-7	.	CAISDGGYEQYF	TGTGCCATCAGTGATGGGGGTTACGAGCAGTACTTC
TRBV15	.	TRBJ2-7	.	CATSRERGGGYYEQYF	TGTGCCACCAGCAGGGAGCGAGGAGGGGGCTACTACGAGCAGTACTTC
TRBV19	few	TRBJ2-2	.	CASFGGRFTGELFF	TGTGCCTCCTTTGGTGGGCGTTTCACCGGGGAGCTGTTTTTT
TRBV7-9	many	TRBJ1-5	.	CASSQEGLTNQPQHF	TGTGCCAGCAGCCAAGAGGGACTAACAAATCAGCCCCAGCATTTT